This T cell receptor beta chain stems from a study of T cell changes during pregnancy in multiple sclerosis. Generated by immunoSEQ multiplex PCR, the TCRdb table keeps only in-frame clones and is missing some. The sample yields about 50,000 clones, around nine tenths seen once. This CDR3 spans 15 amino acids. In germline, CDR1 is MNHEY, CDR2 SMNVEV (reference sequence). V gave up 4 bases and J gave up 3 bases; unmatched junction bases: 7. The starting material was CD4+ T cells from peripheral blood mononuclear cells, obtained after pregnancy. This clonotype originated in a female donor with multiple sclerosis, enrolled in a pregnancy study. The chain combines TRBV27 with TRBJ2-7; 9 bases fit TRBD2. CDR3 amino acids: CASSSLAGPFYEQYF. CDR3 bases: TGTGCCAGCAGTTCCCTAGCGGGACCTTTCTACGAGCAGTACTTC.